The 5 T cell receptor beta chains below were found in one sample sequenced in a study of blood T cell repertoires in COVID-19. Libraries were prepared by immunoSEQ multiplex PCR; TCRdb keeps only in-frame clonotypes and omits some of them. The sample holds about 280,000 clones, around 89% seen once. Material: peripheral blood. Receptors originate from a man in his forties with acute or convalescent COVID-19.

The rearrangement uses TRBV10-3 and TRBJ1-2, with D possibly TRBD1 on 5 matching bases. V was cut by 3 bases and J by 4 bases, with 18 bases left in between. The CDR3 consists of 16 residues. The germline gives CDR1 ENHRY, CDR2 SYGVKD. The CDR3 nucleotides are TGTGCCATCAGTGAACCCCTCCCGGGGGGACGCTATGGCTACACCTTC. Translating it yields CAISEPLPGGRYGYTF.

The rearrangement joins TRBV24-1 to TRBJ2-2, with TRBD1 matching 7 bases. This CDR3 contains 16 residues. Germline CDR1 KGHDR, CDR2 SFDVKD. V shed 2 bases, J shed 0 bases, and the junction held 2 bases outside the gene matches. CDR3 in amino acids: CATSDSRGSNTGELFF. The CDR3 nucleotides read TGTGCCACCAGTGATTCCAGGGGGTCGAACACCGGGGAGCTGTTTTTT.

The chain is built from TRBV2 and TRBJ2-6; weak D call: TRBD1 (6 bases). V gave up 9 bases and J gave up 0 bases, with 12 bases separating them. CDR3 length equals 15 residues. Germline V lookup: CDR1 SNHLY, CDR2 FYNNEI. CDR3 DNA: TGTGCCAGTAAGACAGGACCCTCTGGGGCCAACGTCCTGACTTTC. Protein: CASKTGPSGANVLTF.

This clone has just one count. The chain links TRBV10-2 to TRBJ1-2, with 7 bases identical to TRBD1. V gave up 5 bases and J gave up 4 bases; unmatched junction bases: 7. The CDR3 runs to 14 residues. Germline V gene sequence: CDR1 WSHSY, CDR2 SAAADI. The CDR3: CASSPDRQFYGYTF. In DNA, the CDR3 is TGCGCCAGCAGTCCGGACAGGCAATTCTATGGCTACACCTTC.

The chain recombines TRBV5-1 with TRBJ1-5; maybe TRBD1 (5 bases). Per germline, CDR1 SGHRS and CDR2 YFSETQ. The CDR3 runs 15 residues. V was pared by 0 bases and J by 3 bases, with 10 bases between. CDR3 nucleotides: TGCGCCAGCAGCTTGGATCCAGGGCCCAATCAGCCCCAGCATTTT. Protein: CASSLDPGPNQPQHF.